Listed below are T cell receptor beta chains from one sample, sequenced in a study of CD8 T cells in ankylosing spondylitis. TCRdb re-analysed the 5' RACE reads in MiXCR, keeping a single row per CDR3 protein. This table holds some 700,000 distinct CDR3 sequences, 15% to 20% found once. Material: blood, either unsorted or a sorted T cell fraction (not recorded which). The receptor source for this set is a male donor with ankylosing spondylitis. CDR3s include the opening cysteine and the closing phenylalanine or tryptophan. The D gene is left open where the match is weak. A row's size may be missing; if present it is once, few, many or a size class.

CDR3: CSAQTGAYGYTF; DNA: TGCAGTGCACAGACAGGGGCCTATGGCTACACCTTC; J: TRBJ1-2; V: TRBV20-1; D: TRBD1; size: .
CDR3: CASSLAGGRGEKLFF; DNA: TGTGCCAGCAGCTTGGCAGGGGGGAGAGGAGAAAAACTGTTTTTT; J: TRBJ1-4; V: TRBV5-6; D: TRBD1; size: few
CDR3: CASKPGQGYNEQFF; DNA: TGTGCCAGCAAACCGGGACAGGGATACAATGAGCAGTTCTTC; J: TRBJ2-1; V: TRBV12-3/TRBV12-4; D: TRBD1; size: few
CDR3: CSARDARLAGSSSYEQYF; DNA: TGCAGTGCTAGAGATGCCCGACTAGCGGGAAGTAGCTCCTACGAGCAGTACTTC; J: TRBJ2-7; V: TRBV20-1; D: TRBD2; size: .
CDR3: CATSRQTRTGSNEKLFF; DNA: TGTGCCACCAGCAGACAGACTCGGACAGGTTCTAATGAAAAACTGTTTTTT; J: TRBJ1-4; V: TRBV15; D: TRBD1; size: few
CDR3: CATSAGAVGELFF; DNA: TGTGCCACCAGCGCCGGGGCGGTCGGGGAGCTGTTTTTT; J: TRBJ2-2; V: TRBV15; D: .; size: .
CDR3: CASSLRGADNEQFF; DNA: TGTGCCAGCAGTCTTCGGGGGGCAGACAATGAGCAGTTCTTC; J: TRBJ2-1; V: TRBV4-2; D: .; size: .
CDR3: CASSPARGKGTEAFF; DNA: TGTGCCAGCAGCCCGGCCAGGGGGAAAGGCACTGAAGCTTTCTTT; J: TRBJ1-1; V: TRBV7-9; D: TRBD1; size: many
CDR3: CSARGEHSNQPQHF; DNA: TGCAGTGCTAGAGGAGAACATAGCAATCAGCCCCAGCATTTT; J: TRBJ1-5; V: TRBV20-1; D: .; size: .
CDR3: CASSPLRAVIGSYNEQFF; DNA: TGTGCCAGCAGCCCGCTTCGAGCAGTTATAGGTTCCTACAATGAGCAGTTCTTC; J: TRBJ2-1; V: TRBV11-2; D: .; size: .
CDR3: CASSYLPGSDTGELFF; DNA: TGTGCCAGCAGTTACTTGCCCGGGAGCGACACCGGGGAGCTGTTTTTT; J: TRBJ2-2; V: TRBV6-5; D: .; size: .